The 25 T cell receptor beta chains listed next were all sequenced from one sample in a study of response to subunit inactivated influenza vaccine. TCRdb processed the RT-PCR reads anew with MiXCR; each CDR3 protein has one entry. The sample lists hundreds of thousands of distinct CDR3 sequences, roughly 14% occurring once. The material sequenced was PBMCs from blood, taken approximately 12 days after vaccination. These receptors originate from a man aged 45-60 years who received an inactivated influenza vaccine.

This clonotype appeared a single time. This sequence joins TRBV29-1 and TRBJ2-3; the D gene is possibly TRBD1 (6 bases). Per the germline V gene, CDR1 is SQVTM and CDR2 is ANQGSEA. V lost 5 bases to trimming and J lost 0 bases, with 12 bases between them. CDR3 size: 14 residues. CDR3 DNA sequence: TGCAGCGTTCCTTTAGGACAGAGCACAGATACGCAGTATTTT. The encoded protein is CSVPLGQSTDTQYF.

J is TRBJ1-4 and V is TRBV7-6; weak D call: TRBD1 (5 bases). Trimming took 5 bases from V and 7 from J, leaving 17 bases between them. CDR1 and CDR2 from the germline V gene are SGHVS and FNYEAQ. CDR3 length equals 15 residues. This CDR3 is CASSVQPGLSEKLFF. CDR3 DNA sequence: TGTGCCAGCAGCGTCCAGCCGGGGCTGAGTGAAAAACTGTTTTTT.

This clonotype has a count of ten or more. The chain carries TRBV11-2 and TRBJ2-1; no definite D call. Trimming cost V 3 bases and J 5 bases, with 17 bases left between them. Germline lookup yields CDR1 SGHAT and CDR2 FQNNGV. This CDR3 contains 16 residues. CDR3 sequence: CASSFGEDLRHNEQFF. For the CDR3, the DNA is TGTGCCAGCAGCTTCGGTGAGGACCTGCGGCACAATGAGCAGTTCTTC.

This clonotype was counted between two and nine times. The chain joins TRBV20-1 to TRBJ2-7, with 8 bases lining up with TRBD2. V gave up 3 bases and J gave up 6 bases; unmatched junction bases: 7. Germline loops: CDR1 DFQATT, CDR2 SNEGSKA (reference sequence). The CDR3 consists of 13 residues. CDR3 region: CSASSAGVFEQYF. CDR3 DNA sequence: TGCAGTGCTAGTTCAGCGGGAGTTTTCGAGCAGTACTTC.

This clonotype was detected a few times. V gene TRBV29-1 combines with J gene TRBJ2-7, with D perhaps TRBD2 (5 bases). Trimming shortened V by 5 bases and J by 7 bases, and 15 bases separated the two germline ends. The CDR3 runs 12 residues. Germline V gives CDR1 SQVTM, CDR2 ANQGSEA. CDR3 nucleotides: TGCAGCGTTTCTCACTACACGGGAGAGCAGTACTTC. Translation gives CSVSHYTGEQYF.

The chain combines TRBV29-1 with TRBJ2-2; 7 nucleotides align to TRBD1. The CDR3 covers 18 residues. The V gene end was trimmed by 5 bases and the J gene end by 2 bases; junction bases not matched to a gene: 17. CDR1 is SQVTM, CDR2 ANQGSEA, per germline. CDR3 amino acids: CSVFTREKDRRNTGELFF. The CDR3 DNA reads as TGCAGCGTTTTCACACGAGAAAAGGACAGGAGAAACACCGGGGAGCTGTTTTTT.

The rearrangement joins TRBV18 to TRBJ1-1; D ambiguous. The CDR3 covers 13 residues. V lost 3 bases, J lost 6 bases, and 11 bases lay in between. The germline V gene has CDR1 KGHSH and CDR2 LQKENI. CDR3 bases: TGTGCCAGCTCACCCGATCGAATGGCTGAAGCTTTCTTT. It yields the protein CASSPDRMAEAFF.

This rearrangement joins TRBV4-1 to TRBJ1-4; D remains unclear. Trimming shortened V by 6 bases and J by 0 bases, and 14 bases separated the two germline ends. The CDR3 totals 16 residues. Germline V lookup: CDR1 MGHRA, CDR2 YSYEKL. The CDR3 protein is CASRTREAATNEKLFF. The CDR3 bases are TGCGCCAGCAGAACGCGGGAGGCCGCAACTAATGAAAAACTGTTTTTT.

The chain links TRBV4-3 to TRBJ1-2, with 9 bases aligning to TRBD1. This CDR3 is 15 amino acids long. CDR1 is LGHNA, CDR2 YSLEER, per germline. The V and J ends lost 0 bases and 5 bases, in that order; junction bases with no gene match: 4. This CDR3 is CASSQDDDRGYGYTF. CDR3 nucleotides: TGCGCCAGCAGCCAAGATGATGACAGGGGGTATGGCTACACCTTC.

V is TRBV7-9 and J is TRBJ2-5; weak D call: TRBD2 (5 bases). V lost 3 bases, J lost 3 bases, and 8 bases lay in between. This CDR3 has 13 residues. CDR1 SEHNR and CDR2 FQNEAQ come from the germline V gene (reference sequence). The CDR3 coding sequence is TGTGCCAGCAGCTTTCGGGGAAAAGAGACCCAGTACTTC. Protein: CASSFRGKETQYF. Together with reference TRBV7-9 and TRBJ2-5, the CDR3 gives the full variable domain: DTGVSQNPRHKITKRGQNVTFRCDPISEHNRLYWYRQTLGQGPEFLTYFQNEAQLEKSRLLSDRFSAERPKGSFSTLEIQRTEQGDSAMYLCASSFRGKETQYFGPGTRLLVL.

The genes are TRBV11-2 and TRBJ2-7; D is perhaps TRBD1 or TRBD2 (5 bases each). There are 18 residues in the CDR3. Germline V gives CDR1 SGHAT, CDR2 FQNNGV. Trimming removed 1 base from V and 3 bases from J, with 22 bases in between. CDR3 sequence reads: CASSLVPRFGGSFYEQYF. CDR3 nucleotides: TGTGCCAGCAGCTTAGTCCCAAGGTTTGGGGGTTCTTTCTACGAGCAGTACTTC.

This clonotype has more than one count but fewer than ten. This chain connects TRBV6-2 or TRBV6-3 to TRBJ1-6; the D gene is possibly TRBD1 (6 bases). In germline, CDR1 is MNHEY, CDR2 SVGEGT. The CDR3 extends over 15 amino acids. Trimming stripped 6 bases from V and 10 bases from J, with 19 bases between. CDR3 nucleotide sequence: TGTGCCAGCAGCTACAGGGAGAGAGTGTGGTCACCCCTCCACTTT. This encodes CASSYRERVWSPLHF.

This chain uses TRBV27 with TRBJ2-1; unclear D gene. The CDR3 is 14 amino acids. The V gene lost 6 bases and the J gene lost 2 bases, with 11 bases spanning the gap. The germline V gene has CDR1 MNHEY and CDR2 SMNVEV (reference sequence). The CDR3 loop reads CASRSSGAYNEQFF. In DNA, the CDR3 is TGTGCCAGCAGATCTAGTGGGGCCTACAATGAGCAGTTCTTC.

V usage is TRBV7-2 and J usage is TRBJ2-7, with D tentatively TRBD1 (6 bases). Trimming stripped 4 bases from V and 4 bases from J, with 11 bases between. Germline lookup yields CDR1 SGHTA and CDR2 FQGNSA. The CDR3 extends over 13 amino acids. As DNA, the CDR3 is TGTGCCAGCAGCTGGAACAGGGTGTACGAGCAGTACTTC. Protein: CASSWNRVYEQYF.

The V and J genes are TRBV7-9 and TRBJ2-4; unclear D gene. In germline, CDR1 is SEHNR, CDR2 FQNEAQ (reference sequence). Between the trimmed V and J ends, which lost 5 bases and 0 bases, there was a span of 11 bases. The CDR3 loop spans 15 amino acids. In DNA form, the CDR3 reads TGTGCCAGCAGCCACGTGGGAATAGCCAAAAACATTCAGTACTTC. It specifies CASSHVGIAKNIQYF.

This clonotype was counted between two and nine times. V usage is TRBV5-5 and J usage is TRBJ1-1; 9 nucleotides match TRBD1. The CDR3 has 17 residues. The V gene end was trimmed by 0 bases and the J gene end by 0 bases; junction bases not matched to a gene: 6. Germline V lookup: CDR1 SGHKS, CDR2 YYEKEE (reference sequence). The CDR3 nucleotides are TGTGCCAGCAGCTTGGCCGGGACAGGGACCATGAACACTGAAGCTTTCTTT. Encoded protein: CASSLAGTGTMNTEAFF.

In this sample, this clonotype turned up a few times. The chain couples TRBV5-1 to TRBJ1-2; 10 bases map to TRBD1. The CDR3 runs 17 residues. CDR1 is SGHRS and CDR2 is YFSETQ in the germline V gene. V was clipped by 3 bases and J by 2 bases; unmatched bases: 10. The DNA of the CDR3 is TGCGCCAGCAGCTATGCAGTTCGGGACAGGGGCAACTATGGCTACACCTTC. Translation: CASSYAVRDRGNYGYTF.

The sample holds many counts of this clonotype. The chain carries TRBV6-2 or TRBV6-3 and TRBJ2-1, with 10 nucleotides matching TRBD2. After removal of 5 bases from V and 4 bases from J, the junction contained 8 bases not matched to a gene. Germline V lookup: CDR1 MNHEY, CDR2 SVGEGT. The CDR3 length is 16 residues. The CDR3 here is CASSIWSGRVYNEQFF. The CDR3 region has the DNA TGTGCCAGCAGTATCTGGAGCGGGAGGGTATACAATGAGCAGTTCTTC.

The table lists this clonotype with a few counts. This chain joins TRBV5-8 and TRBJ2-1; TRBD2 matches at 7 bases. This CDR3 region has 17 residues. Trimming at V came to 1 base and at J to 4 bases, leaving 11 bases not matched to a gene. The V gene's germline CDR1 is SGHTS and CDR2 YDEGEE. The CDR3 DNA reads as TGTGCCAGCAGCTTGTTGCTAGGGCTAGCGGTATACAATGAGCAGTTCTTC. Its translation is CASSLLLGLAVYNEQFF.

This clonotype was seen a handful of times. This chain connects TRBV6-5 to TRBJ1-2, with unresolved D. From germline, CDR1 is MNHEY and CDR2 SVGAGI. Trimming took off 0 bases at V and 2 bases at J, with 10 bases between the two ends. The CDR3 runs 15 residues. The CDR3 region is CASSYSSGSNYGYTF. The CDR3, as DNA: TGTGCCAGCAGTTACTCATCGGGGTCCAACTATGGCTACACCTTC.

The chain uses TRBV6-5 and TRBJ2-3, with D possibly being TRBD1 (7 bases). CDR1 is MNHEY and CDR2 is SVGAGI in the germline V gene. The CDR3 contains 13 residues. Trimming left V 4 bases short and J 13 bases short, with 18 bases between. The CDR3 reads CASSSPGGRLKYF. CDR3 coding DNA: TGTGCCAGCAGTTCTCCAGGGGGGCGGTTGAAGTATTTT.

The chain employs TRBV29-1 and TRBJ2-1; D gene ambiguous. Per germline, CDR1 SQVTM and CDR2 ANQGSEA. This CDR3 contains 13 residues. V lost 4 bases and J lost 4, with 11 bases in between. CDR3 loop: CSVVAALYNEQFF. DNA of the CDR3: TGCAGCGTTGTGGCGGCGTTATACAATGAGCAGTTCTTC.

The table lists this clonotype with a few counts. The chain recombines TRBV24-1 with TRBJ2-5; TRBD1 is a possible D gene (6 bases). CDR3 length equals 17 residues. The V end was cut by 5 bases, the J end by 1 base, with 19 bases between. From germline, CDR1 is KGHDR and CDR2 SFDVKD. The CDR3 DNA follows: TGTGCCACCAGTGGCTACAACCACCGGGACACCCAAGAGACCCAGTACTTC. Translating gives CATSGYNHRDTQETQYF.

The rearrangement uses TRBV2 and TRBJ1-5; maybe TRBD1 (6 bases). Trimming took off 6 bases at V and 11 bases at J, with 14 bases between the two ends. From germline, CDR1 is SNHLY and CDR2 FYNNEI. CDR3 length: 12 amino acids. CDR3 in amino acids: CASSGQLRTQHF. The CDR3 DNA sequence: TGTGCCAGCAGCGGACAGTTAAGGACCCAGCATTTT.

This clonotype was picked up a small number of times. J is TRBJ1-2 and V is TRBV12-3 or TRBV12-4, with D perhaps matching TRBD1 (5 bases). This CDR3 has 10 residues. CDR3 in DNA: TGTGCGGCGGGGGGGGATGGCTACACCTTC. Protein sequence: CAAGGDGYTF.